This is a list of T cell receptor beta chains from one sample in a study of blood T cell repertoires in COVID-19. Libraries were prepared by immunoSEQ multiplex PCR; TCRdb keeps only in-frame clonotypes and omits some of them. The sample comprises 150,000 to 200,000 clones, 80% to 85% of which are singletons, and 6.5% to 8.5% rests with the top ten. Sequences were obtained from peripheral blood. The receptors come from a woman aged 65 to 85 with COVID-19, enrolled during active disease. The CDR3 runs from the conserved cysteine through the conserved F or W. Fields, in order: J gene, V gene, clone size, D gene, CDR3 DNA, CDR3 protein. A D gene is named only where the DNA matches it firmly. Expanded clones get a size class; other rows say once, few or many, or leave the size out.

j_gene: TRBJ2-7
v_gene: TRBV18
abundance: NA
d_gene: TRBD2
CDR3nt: TGTGCCAGCTCAAGCGGGACTAGCTCCTACGAGCAGTACTTC
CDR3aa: CASSSGTSSYEQYF

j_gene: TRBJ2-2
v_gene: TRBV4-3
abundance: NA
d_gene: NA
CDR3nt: TGCGCCAGCAGCCAAGACCCGGAGGGCCTCACCGGGGAGCTGTTTTTT
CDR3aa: CASSQDPEGLTGELFF

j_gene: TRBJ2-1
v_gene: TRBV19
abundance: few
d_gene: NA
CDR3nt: TGTGCCAGTAGTATGGAGGCGTTCCCCTACAATGAGCAGTTCTTC
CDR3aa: CASSMEAFPYNEQFF

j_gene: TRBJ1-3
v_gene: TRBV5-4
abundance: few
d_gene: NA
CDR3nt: TGTGCCAGCAGCTTGGCCGGGGCTGGAAACACCATATATTTT
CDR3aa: CASSLAGAGNTIYF

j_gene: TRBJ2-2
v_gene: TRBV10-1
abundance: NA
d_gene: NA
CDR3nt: TGCGCCAGCAGTGACGCTAGCTCCGGCACCGGGGAGCTGTTTTTT
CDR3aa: CASSDASSGTGELFF

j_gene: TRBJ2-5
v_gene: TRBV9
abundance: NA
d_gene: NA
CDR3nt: TGTGCCAGCAGCCCCCACTTCCGGCAAGAGACCCAGTACTTC
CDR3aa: CASSPHFRQETQYF

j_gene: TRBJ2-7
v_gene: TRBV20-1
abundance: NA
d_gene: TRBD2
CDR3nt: TGCAGTGCTAGTAGCGGGGGGGACCCTTACGAGCAGTACTTC
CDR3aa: CSASSGGDPYEQYF

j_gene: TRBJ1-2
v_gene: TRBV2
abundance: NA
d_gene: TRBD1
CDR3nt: TGTGCCAGCAGTTACACAGGGGGCGACTATGGCTACACCTTC
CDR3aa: CASSYTGGDYGYTF

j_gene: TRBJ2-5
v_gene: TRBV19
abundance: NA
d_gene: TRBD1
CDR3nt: TGTGCCAGTAGTCAGGGGGCTATTTGGGAGACCCAGTACTTC
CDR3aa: CASSQGAIWETQYF

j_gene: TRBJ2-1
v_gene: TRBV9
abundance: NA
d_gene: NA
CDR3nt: TGTGCCAGCACGGCGGGGGCTAGCTCCTACAATGAGCAGTTCTTC
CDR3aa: CASTAGASSYNEQFF

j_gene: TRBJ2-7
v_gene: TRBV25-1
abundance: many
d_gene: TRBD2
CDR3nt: TGTGCCAGCAGGGTAGCGGGGGGGAGCTCCTACGAGCAGTACTTC
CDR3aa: CASRVAGGSSYEQYF

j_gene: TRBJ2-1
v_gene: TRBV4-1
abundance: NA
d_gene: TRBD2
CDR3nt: TGCGCCAGCAGCTACGCCGGGACTACTCGCAATGAGCAGTTCTTC
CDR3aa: CASSYAGTTRNEQFF

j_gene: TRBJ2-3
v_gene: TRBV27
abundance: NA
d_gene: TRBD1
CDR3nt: TGTGCCAGCAGCCCTGACAGGGAAAGGGGAACGCAGTATTTT
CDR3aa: CASSPDRERGTQYF

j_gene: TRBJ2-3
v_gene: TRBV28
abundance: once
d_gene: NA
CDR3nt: TGTGCCAGCAGTTTAATCGGACGGAGAGGACAGCGGTATTTT
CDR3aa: CASSLIGRRGQRYF

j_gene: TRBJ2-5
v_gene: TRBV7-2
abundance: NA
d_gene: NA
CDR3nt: TGTGCCAGCAGCTTATTAGTGGTTGGGACCCAGTACTTC
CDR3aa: CASSLLVVGTQYF

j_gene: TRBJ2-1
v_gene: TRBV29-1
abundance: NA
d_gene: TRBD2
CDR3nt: TGCAGCGTTGATACTAGCGGGAGCTCCTACAATGAGCAGTTCTTC
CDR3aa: CSVDTSGSSYNEQFF

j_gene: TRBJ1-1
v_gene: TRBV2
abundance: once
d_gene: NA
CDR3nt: TGTGCCAGCAGTGAAAAGGGGGTCGGGGCGAACACTGAAGCTTTCTTT
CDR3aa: CASSEKGVGANTEAFF

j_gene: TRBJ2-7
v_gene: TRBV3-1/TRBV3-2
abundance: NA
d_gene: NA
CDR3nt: TGTGCCAGCAGCCCTCGCTACGAGCAGTACTTC
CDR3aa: CASSPRYEQYF

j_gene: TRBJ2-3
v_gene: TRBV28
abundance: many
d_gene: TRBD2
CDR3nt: TGTGCCAGCAGTTTGGGCGGGAGGGGCACAGATACGCAGTATTTT
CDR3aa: CASSLGGRGTDTQYF

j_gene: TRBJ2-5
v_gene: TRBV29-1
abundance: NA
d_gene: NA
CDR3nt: TGCAGCGTCCTACAGGGTCTCACCGAGACCCAGTACTTC
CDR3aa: CSVLQGLTETQYF

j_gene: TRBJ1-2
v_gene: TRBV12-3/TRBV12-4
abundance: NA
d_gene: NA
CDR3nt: TGTGCCAGCACCCTAGGGGGGGACTACACCTTC
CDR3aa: CASTLGGDYTF

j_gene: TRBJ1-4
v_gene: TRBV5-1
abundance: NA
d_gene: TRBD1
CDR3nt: TGCGCCAGCAGCTTAACCGGGACAGGGGGCGAAAAACTGTTTTTT
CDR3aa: CASSLTGTGGEKLFF

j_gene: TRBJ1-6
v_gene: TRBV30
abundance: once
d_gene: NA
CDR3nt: TGTGCAACGGTCGGGGAGGCTAATTCACCCCTCCACTTT
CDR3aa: CATVGEANSPLHF

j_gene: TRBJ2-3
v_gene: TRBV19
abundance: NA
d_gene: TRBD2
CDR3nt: TGTGCCAGTAGTCTTAGCGGGAAGACAGATACGCAGTATTTT
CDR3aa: CASSLSGKTDTQYF

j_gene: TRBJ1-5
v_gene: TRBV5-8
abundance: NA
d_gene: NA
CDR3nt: TGTGCCAGCAGCTTACTTGGTCAGCCCCAGCATTTT
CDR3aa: CASSLLGQPQHF

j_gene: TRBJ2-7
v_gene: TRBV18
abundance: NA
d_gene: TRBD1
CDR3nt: TGTGCCAGCTCACCACCGACAGGGCTGGACGAGCAGTACTTC
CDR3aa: CASSPPTGLDEQYF

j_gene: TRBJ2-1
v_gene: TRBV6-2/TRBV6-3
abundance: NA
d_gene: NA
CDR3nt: TGTGCCAGCAGTTATGGGCAGGGACATTACAATGAGCAGTTCTTC
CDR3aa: CASSYGQGHYNEQFF

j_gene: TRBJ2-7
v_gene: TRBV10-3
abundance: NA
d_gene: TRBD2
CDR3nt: TGTGCCATCAGTGCCCCGACTAGCGGGATCGACGAGCAGTACTTC
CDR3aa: CAISAPTSGIDEQYF

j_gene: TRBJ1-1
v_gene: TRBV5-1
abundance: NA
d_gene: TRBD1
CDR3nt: TGCGCCAGCAGCTTGGCAGGGGGCGATGTCACTGAAGCTTTCTTT
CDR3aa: CASSLAGGDVTEAFF

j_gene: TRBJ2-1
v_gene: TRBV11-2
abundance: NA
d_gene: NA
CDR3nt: TGTGCCAGCAGCTTGGTCCTAGATTCTTACAATGAGCAGTTCTTC
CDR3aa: CASSLVLDSYNEQFF

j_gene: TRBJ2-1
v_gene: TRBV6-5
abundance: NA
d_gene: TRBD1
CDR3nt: TGTGCCAGCAGTCAACAGGGGGCAGGGAAGAATGAGCAGTTCTTC
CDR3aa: CASSQQGAGKNEQFF

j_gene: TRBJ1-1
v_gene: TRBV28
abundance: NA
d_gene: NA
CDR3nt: TGTGCCAGCAGTTATCTAGAAAATGAAGCTTTCTTT
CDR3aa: CASSYLENEAFF

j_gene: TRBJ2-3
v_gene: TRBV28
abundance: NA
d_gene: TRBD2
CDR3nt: TGTGCCAGCAGCAGACTAGCGCAATATACGCAGTATTTT
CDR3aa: CASSRLAQYTQYF

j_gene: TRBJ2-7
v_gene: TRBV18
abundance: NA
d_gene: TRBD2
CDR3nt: TGTGCCAGCTCACTACTAGCGGGAGGTTTGGACGAGCAGTACTTC
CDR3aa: CASSLLAGGLDEQYF

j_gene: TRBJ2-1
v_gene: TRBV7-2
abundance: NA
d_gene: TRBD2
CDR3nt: TGTGCCAGCAGCCAGGCTAGCGGGAGATACAATGAGCAGTTCTTC
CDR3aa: CASSQASGRYNEQFF

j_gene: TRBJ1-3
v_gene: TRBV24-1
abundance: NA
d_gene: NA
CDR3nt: TGTGCCACCAGTGACCCGGGGGACGGTAGCTCTGGAAACACCATATATTTT
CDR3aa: CATSDPGDGSSGNTIYF

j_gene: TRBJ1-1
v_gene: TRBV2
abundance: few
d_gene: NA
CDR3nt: TGTGCCAGCATGAGTCGGGGTGGTGGGAACACTGAAGCTTTCTTT
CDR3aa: CASMSRGGGNTEAFF

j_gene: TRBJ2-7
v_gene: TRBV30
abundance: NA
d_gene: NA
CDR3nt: TGTGCCTGGAGTTTAGGGGTTGAGCAGTACTTC
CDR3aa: CAWSLGVEQYF

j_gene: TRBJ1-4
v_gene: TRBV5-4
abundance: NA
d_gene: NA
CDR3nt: TGTGCCAGCAGCTTTGGAGGTACAACTAATGAAAAACTGTTTTTT
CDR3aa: CASSFGGTTNEKLFF

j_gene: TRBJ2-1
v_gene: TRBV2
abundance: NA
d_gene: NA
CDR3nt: TGTGCCAGCAGTCCTCAGCGCAATGAGCAGTTCTTC
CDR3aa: CASSPQRNEQFF

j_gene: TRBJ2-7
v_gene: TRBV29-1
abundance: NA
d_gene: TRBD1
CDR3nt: TGCAGCGTTGAAGACCGGCCGGGACAGGGTAAATACGAGCAGTACTTC
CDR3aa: CSVEDRPGQGKYEQYF

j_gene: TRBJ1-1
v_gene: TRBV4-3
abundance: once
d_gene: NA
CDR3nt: TGCGCCAGCAGCCAAGAGCCCACGGGGGGGGCCATGGCTTTCTTT
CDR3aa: CASSQEPTGGAMAFF

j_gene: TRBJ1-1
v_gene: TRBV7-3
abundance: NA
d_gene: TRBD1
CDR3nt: TGTGCCAGCAGCCAGACAGGGGAGAACACTGAAGCTTTCTTT
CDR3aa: CASSQTGENTEAFF

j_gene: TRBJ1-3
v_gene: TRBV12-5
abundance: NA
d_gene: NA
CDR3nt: TGTGCTAGTGCCCCGCAGGGCATCTCTGGAAACACCATATATTTT
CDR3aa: CASAPQGISGNTIYF

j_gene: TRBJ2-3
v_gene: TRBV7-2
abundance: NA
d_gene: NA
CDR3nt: TGTGCCAGCAGCTTATTAAGCGGTTTTTTCGGCACCGGCACAGATACGCAGTATTTT
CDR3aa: CASSLLSGFFGTGTDTQYF

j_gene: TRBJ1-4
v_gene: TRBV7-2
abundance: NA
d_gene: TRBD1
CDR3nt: TGTGCCAGCAGCTTAGGGGACAGGGCGGCTAATGAAAAACTGTTTTTT
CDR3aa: CASSLGDRAANEKLFF